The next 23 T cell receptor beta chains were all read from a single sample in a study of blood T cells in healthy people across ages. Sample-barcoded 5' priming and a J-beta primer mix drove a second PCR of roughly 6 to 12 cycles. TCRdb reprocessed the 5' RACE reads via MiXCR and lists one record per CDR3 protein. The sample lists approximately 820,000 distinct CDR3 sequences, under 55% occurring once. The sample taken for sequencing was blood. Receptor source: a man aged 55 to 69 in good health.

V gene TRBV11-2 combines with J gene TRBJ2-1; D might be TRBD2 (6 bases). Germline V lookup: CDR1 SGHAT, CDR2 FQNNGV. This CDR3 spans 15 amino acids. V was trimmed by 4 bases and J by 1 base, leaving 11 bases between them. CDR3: CASSSRGKSYNEQFF. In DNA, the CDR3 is TGTGCCAGCAGCTCCCGGGGGAAATCCTACAATGAGCAGTTCTTC. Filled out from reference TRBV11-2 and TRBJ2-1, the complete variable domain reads EAGVAQSPRYKIIEKRQSVAFWCNPISGHATLYWYQQILGQGPKLLIQFQNNGVVDDSQLPKDRFSAERLKGVDSTLKIQPAKLEDSAVYLCASSSRGKSYNEQFFGPGTRLTVL.

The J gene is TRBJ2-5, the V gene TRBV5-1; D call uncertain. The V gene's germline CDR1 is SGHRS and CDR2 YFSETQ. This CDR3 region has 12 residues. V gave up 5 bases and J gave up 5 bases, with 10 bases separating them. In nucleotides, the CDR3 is TGCGCCAGCAGGTCCCCCGGGGAGACCCAGTACTTC. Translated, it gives CASRSPGETQYF.

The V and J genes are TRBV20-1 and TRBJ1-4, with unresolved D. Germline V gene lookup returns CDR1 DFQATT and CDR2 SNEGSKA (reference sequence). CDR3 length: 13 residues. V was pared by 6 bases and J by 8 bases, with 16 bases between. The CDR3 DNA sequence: TGCAGTGCGAGGCGATCCCACTACGAAAAACTGTTTTTT. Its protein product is CSARRSHYEKLFF.

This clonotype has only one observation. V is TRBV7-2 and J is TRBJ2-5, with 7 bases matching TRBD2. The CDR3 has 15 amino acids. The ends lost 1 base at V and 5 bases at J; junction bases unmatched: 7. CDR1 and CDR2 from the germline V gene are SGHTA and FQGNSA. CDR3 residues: CASSLGRGSLETQYF. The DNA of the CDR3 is TGTGCCAGCAGCTTAGGGCGGGGGTCTCTCGAGACCCAGTACTTC.

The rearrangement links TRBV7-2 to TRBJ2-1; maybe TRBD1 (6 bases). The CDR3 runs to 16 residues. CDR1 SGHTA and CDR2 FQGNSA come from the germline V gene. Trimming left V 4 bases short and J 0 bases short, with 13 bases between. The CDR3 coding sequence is TGTGCCAGCAGCTCAACGGGACATGCCTCCTACAATGAGCAGTTCTTC. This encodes CASSSTGHASYNEQFF.

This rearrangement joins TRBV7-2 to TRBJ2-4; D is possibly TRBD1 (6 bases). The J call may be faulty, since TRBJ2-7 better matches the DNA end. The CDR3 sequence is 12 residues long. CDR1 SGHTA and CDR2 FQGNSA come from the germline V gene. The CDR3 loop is CASSGQFYEQYF. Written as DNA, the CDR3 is TGTGCCAGCAGTGGACAGTTTTACGAGCAGTACTTC.

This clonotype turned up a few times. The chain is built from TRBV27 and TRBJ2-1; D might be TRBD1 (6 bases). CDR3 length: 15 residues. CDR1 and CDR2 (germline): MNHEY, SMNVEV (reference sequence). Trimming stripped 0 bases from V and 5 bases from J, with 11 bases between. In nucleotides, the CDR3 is TGTGCCAGCAGTTTATCTCCGACAGGTCACAATGAGCAGTTCTTC. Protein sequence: CASSLSPTGHNEQFF.

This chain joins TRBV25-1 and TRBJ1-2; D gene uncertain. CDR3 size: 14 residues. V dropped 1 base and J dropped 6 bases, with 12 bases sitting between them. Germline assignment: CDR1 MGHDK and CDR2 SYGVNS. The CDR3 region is CASSELGPENGYTF. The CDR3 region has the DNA TGTGCCAGCAGTGAATTAGGGCCGGAAAATGGCTACACCTTC.

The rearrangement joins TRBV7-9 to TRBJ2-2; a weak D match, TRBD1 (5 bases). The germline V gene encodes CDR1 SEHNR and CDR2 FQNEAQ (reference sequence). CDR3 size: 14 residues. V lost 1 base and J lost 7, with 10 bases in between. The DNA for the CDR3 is TGTGCCAGCAGCTTAGGCAGGGCTGGCGGGGAGCTGTTTTTT. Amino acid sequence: CASSLGRAGGELFF.

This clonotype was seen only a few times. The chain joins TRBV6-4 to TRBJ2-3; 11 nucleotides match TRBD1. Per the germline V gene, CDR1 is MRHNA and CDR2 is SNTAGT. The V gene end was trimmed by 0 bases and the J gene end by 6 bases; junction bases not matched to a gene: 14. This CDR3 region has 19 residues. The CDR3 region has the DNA TGTGCCAGCAGTGACTCCCCGCTGGACAGGGGGCGGAATATGGATACGCAGTATTTT. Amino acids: CASSDSPLDRGRNMDTQYF.

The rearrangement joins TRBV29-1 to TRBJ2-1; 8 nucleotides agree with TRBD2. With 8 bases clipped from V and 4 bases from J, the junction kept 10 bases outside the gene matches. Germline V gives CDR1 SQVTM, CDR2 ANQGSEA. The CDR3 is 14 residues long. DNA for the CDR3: TGCAGCACGCCAGCGGGGGCATTTTACAATGAGCAGTTCTTC. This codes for CSTPAGAFYNEQFF.

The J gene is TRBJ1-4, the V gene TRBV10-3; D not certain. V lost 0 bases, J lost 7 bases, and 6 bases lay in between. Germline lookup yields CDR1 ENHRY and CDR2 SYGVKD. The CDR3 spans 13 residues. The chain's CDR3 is CAISESWSEKLFF. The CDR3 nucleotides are TGTGCCATCAGTGAGTCTTGGAGTGAAAAACTGTTTTTT.

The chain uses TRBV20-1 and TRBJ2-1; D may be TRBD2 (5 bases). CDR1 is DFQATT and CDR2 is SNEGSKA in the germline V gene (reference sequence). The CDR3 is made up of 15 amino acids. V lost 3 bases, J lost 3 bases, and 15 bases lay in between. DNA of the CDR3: TGCAGTGCTAGGGCACGGGAATCCTTCTACAATGAGCAGTTCTTC. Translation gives CSARARESFYNEQFF.

CDR3 sequence reads: CASSLARGIDGYTF. The CDR3 region has the DNA TGTGCCAGCAGCTTGGCCAGGGGGATCGATGGCTACACCTTC. The chain uses TRBV5-8 and TRBJ1-2, with 7 bases identical to TRBD1. V dropped 0 bases and J dropped 6; count of bases not matched to a gene: 5. CDR1 and CDR2 (germline): SGHTS, YDEGEE. The CDR3 consists of 14 residues.

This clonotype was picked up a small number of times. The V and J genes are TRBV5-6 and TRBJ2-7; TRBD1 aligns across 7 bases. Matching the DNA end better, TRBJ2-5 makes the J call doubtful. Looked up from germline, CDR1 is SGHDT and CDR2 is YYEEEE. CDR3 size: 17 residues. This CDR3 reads CASSLNLGRGSWETQYF. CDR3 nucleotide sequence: TGTGCCAGCAGCTTGAACTTGGGCAGGGGGTCATGGGAGACCCAGTACTTC.

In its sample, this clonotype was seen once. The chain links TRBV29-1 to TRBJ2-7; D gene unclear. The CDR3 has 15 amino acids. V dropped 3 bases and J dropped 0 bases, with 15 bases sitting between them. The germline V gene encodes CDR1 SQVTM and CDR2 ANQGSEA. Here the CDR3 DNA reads TGCAGCGTTGAGTGGACCGCCCCAGGCTCCTACGAGCAGTACTTC. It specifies CSVEWTAPGSYEQYF.

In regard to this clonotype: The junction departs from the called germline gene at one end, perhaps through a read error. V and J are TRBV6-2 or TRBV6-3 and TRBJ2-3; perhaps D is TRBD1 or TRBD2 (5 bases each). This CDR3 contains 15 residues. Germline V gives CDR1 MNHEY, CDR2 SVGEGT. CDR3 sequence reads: CAGSYHRDATDTQYF. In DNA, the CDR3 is TGTGCCGGCAGTTACCACCGGGACGCCACAGATACGCAGTATTTT.

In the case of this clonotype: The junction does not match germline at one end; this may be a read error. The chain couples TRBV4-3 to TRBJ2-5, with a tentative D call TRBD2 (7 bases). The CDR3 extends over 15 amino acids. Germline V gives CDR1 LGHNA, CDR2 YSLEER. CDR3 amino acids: CASSQRGGGPYEQYF. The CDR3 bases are TGCGCCAGCAGCCAGCGAGGGGGGGGGCCCTACGAGCAGTACTTT.

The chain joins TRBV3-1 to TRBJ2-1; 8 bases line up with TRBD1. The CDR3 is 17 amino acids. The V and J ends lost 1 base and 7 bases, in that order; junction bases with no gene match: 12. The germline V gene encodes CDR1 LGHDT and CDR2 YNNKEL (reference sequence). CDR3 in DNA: TGTGCCAGCAGCCAAGTCCGACAGGGGAGAGGGGGTAATGAGCAGTTCTTC. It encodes CASSQVRQGRGGNEQFF.

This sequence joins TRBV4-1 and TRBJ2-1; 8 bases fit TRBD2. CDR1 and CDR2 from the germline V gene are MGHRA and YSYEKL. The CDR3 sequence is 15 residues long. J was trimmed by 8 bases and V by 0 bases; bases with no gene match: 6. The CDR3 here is CASSQEYRGGDEQFF. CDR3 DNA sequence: TGCGCCAGCAGCCAAGAGTATCGGGGGGGCGATGAGCAGTTCTTC.

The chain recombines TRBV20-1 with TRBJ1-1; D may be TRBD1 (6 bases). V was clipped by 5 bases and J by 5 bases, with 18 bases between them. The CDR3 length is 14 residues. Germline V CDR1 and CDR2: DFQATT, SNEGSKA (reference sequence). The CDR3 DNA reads TGCAGTGCTCGAAAAGGGGGAGGCGGAACTGAAGCTTTCTTT. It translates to CSARKGGGGTEAFF.

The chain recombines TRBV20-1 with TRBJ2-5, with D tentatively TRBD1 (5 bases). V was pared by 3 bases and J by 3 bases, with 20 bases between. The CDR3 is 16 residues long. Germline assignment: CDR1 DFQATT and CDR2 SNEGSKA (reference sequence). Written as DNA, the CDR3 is TGCAGTGCTAGTTCCCTTGGTCAGGGAAGGGAAGAGACCCAGTACTTC. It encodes CSASSLGQGREETQYF.

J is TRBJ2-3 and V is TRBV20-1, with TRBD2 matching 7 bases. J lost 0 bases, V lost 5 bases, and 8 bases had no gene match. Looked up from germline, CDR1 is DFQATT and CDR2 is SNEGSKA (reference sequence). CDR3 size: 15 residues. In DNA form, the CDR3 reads TGCAGTGCTCACTCACTAGCGACTAGCACAGATACGCAGTATTTT. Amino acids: CSAHSLATSTDTQYF.